The 11 T cell receptor beta chains listed next were all sequenced from one sample in a study of blood T cell repertoires in COVID-19. Using immunoSEQ multiplex PCR, the repertoire was profiled, and TCRdb retains in-frame clones only, with some absent. The sample has about 49,000 clones, approximately 87% seen once. Sequencing was performed on peripheral blood. These receptors originate from a woman of 80 years or more with COVID-19, enrolled during active disease.

The gene calls are TRBV9 and TRBJ2-1, with TRBD1 as a possible D gene (5 bases). Trimming stripped 4 bases from V and 0 bases from J, with 20 bases between. The CDR3 covers 18 residues. From germline, CDR1 is SGDLS and CDR2 YYNGEE. Written as DNA, the CDR3 is TGTGCCAGCAGCCCTCTGGGGCCAGCCACAAGCTCCTACAATGAGCAGTTCTTC. Translation: CASSPLGPATSSYNEQFF.

The rearrangement links TRBV6-2 or TRBV6-3 to TRBJ2-5; TRBD1 aligns across 7 bases. The CDR3 is made up of 13 amino acids. Germline trimming cut 6 bases from V and 3 bases from J; bases unmatched to any gene: 4. Looked up from germline, CDR1 is MNHEY and CDR2 is SVGEGT. In DNA form, the CDR3 reads TGTGCCAGCAGCCAGACAGGGAAAGAGACCCAGTACTTC. This translates into CASSQTGKETQYF.

The DNA of the CDR3 is TGTGCCAGCAGCTTAGGTCAGGTTAGCAATCAGCCCCAGCATTTT. Its protein product is CASSLGQVSNQPQHF. V gene TRBV7-8 combines with J gene TRBJ1-5; no clear D. Germline CDR1 SGHVS, CDR2 FQNEAQ. The V end was cut by 1 base, the J end by 0 bases, with 7 bases between. This CDR3 region has 15 residues.

This clone was observed a few times. CDR3 nucleotides: TGTGCCAGCAATAGCGAAAGGACAGGGAATGGCTACACCTTC. Translating gives CASNSERTGNGYTF. The J gene is TRBJ1-2, the V gene TRBV2, with 8 nucleotides matching TRBD1. In germline, CDR1 is SNHLY, CDR2 FYNNEI. V lost 7 bases, J lost 6 bases, and 10 bases stayed unmatched. The length of the CDR3 is 14 residues.

This clone was counted once. The rearrangement uses TRBV27 and TRBJ1-1; TRBD1 aligns across 8 bases. The CDR3 consists of 13 residues. Trimming took 6 bases from V and 6 from J; bases not matched to a gene: 6. Germline V gene sequence: CDR1 MNHEY, CDR2 SMNVEV (reference sequence). CDR3 loop: CASSNGQGPEAFF. CDR3 bases: TGTGCCAGCAGCAATGGACAGGGCCCTGAAGCTTTCTTT.

The chain is built from TRBV10-2 and TRBJ1-2, with a weak D call TRBD1 (5 bases). V was clipped by 0 bases and J by 4 bases, with 9 bases between them. This CDR3 contains 14 residues. Germline V CDR1 and CDR2: WSHSY, SAAADI. The CDR3 spells CASSESGRSYGYTF. The CDR3 coding sequence is TGCGCCAGCAGTGAGTCGGGGCGGAGCTATGGCTACACCTTC.

The chain uses TRBV9 and TRBJ1-5, with TRBD1 as a possible D gene (5 bases). This CDR3 comprises 15 residues. In germline, CDR1 is SGDLS, CDR2 YYNGEE. Trimming cost V 3 bases and J 11 bases, with 21 bases left between them. The CDR3 region has the DNA TGTGCCAGCAGCGAGACCCCCCACGGGGGTGTGACCCAGCATTTT. Encoded protein: CASSETPHGGVTQHF.

This clone was found once. The chain employs TRBV5-1 and TRBJ2-7, with 7 bases identical to TRBD1. Per germline, CDR1 SGHRS and CDR2 YFSETQ. J was trimmed by 4 bases and V by 4 bases; bases with no gene match: 11. This CDR3 has 15 residues. The CDR3 coding sequence is TGCGCCAGCAGCCGGTCCGGGACAGAGACTTACGAGCAGTACTTC. Residues: CASSRSGTETYEQYF.

The J gene is TRBJ1-5, the V gene TRBV10-3; D is perhaps TRBD1 (6 bases). The CDR3 extends over 14 amino acids. Trimming stripped 9 bases from V and 4 bases from J, with 16 bases between. Germline V gives CDR1 ENHRY, CDR2 SYGVKD. CDR3 in amino acids: CAIGGGGSNQPQHF. CDR3 DNA sequence: TGTGCCATAGGGGGGGGAGGGAGTAATCAGCCCCAGCATTTT.

The genes are TRBV5-1 and TRBJ1-2; no definite D call. This CDR3 spans 17 amino acids. The germline CDR1 and CDR2 sequences are SGHRS and YFSETQ. Between the trimmed V and J ends, which lost 0 bases and 0 bases, there was a span of 15 bases. This CDR3 is CASSLDPFSRANYGYTF. The CDR3 coding sequence is TGCGCCAGCAGCTTGGACCCCTTCTCGCGGGCTAACTATGGCTACACCTTC.

The table lists this clone with a count of one. The V and J genes are TRBV12-3 or TRBV12-4 and TRBJ1-1; possible D gene TRBD1, 5 bases. This CDR3 comprises 11 residues. V gave up 6 bases and J gave up 8 bases, with 10 bases separating them. The CDR3: CASRGPGEAFF. Here the CDR3 DNA reads TGTGCCAGCAGGGGGCCAGGCGAAGCTTTCTTT.